The entry below describes one TCR beta chain. The data were taken from a study of follicular helper T cells after annual influenza vaccination. The CDR3 is made up of 18 amino acids. Losses at the gene ends were 4 bases for V and 8 bases for J; bases not matched to a gene: 15. The V gene's germline CDR1 is SGDLS and CDR2 YYNGEE. Time point of the sample: 2015-2016 season, 7 days after influenza vaccination. Subjects lived in the community and lacked influenza vaccine within the prior 6 months. The method was immunoSEQ multiplex PCR; TCRdb's version includes in-frame clones alone and lacks a portion of them. The sample contains roughly 5,600 clones, 80% to 85% of which appear only once.

This receptor was identified in an adult who received the influenza vaccine. V usage is TRBV9 and J usage is TRBJ2-1, with 13 bases that match TRBD2. The sample consisted of CXCR5+ CD38- circulating T follicular helper cells from blood, taken 7 days after influenza vaccination. Subset meaning: circulating Tfh, non-naive CD4+CXCR5+PD-1+ (ICOS+CD38+ or ICOS-CD38-). This chain's CDR3 is CASSPQGWTSGSPDEQFF. For the CDR3, the DNA is TGTGCCAGCAGCCCACAAGGGTGGACTAGCGGGAGTCCCGATGAGCAGTTCTTC.